This T cell receptor beta chain was identified in a study of beta chain features in type 1 diabetes. Study overall: Analysis included roughly 100 million sorted cells drawn from all samples. Study observations and caveats: There was a moderate but significant shortening of TCRB CDR3s in all four CD4+ subsets of Type 1 diabetes patients.

The whole isolated RNA underwent reverse transcription, so sequencing captured expressed TCRB transcripts. TCRdb keeps only in-frame clones here, not all; method: immunoSEQ multiplex PCR. Here the sample spans roughly 50,000 clones, less than 55% being singletons. Germline assignment: CDR1 SQVTM and CDR2 ANQGSEA. The CDR3 covers 13 residues. Trimming removed 5 bases at V and 4 bases at J, with 11 bases between. Notes on this clone: Its target is not known.

This TCR came from a man aged 25 to 45 with type 1 diabetes. Sequenced input: Tregs from blood. The gene calls are TRBV29-1 and TRBJ1-4; perhaps TRBD1 as D (5 bases). CDR3: CSVSRGINEKLFF. DNA of the CDR3: TGCAGCGTTAGCCGGGGGATTAATGAAAAACTGTTTTTT. The whole variable domain, remainder taken from reference TRBV29-1 and TRBJ1-4, is SAVISQKPSRDICQRGTSLTIQCQVDSQVTMMFWYRQQPGQSLTLIATANQGSEATYESGFVIDKFPISRPNLTFSTLTVSNMSPEDSSIYLCSVSRGINEKLFFGSGTQLSVL.